A single sample is the source of the 17 T cell receptor beta chains below, sequenced in a study of regulatory T cells in long-lasting Graves disease. Library construction for TCR beta used iRepertoire HTBI primers and Arm-PCR of CDR3 regions. TCRdb passed the multiplex PCR reads through MiXCR, listing each CDR3 protein once. This sample has hundreds of thousands of distinct CDR3 sequences, with approximately 15% found just once. The time point denotes: newly diagnosed GD, antithyroid drugs for less than 3 months. RNA extracted from PBMCs served as the sequencing template. This same sample was also taken into another study, of T cells in Graves' hyperthyroidism and ophthalmopathy.

The source was peripheral blood mononuclear cells (PBMCs), collected at new diagnosis, from a patient treated with antithyroid drugs. These receptors were taken from a man aged 40-55 years with Graves disease.

The count of this clonotype is one. The final CDR3 position lacks the conserved phenylalanine or tryptophan, pointing to a likely read error. CDR3 protein: CASSPRTVVDYGYTS. The CDR3, as DNA: TGTGCCAGCAGCCCGCGGACAGTGGTAGACTATGGCTACACCTCC. The J gene is TRBJ1-2, the V gene TRBV11-2; the D gene is possibly TRBD1 (6 bases). Germline V CDR1 and CDR2: SGHAT, FQNNGV. The CDR3 has 15 amino acids. V was clipped by 5 bases and J by 3 bases, with 16 bases between them.

The chain recombines TRBV7-8 with TRBJ1-3; 7 bases are shared with TRBD1. This CDR3 spans 16 amino acids. V lost 5 bases, J lost 2 bases, and 9 bases stayed unmatched. Per germline, CDR1 SGHVS and CDR2 FQNEAQ. The chain's CDR3 is CASSTYPRGAGNTIYF. The CDR3 coding sequence is TGTGCCAGCAGCACCTATCCCAGGGGGGCTGGAAACACCATATATTTT.

Many counts were recorded for this clonotype. The chain is built from TRBV20-1 and TRBJ2-1; the D gene is possibly TRBD2 (5 bases). Trimming removed 6 bases from V and 3 bases from J, with 15 bases in between. Germline V CDR1 and CDR2: DFQATT, SNEGSKA (reference sequence). CDR3 size: 14 residues. Here the CDR3 DNA reads TGCAGTGCCGACCCGGGGTTGAGCTACAATGAGCAGTTCTTC. This gives the protein CSADPGLSYNEQFF.

On this clonotype: The CDR3 does not end in the conserved phenylalanine or tryptophan, so this is likely a read error. The rearrangement joins TRBV9 to TRBJ1-3; D unclear. V was pared by 0 bases and J by 0 bases, with 10 bases between. The CDR3 totals 16 residues. Per germline, CDR1 SGDLS and CDR2 YYNGEE. The CDR3 DNA sequence: TGTGCCAGCAGCGTAGAATTGGACCTCTCTGGAAACACCATATATTCT. This codes for CASSVELDLSGNTIYS.

This clonotype occurred many times. This CDR3 reads CASSLAAADTQYF. In nucleotides, the CDR3 is TGCGCCAGCAGCTTGGCAGCGGCAGATACGCAGTATTTT. V gene TRBV5-1 combines with J gene TRBJ2-3, with TRBD2 as a possible D gene (5 bases). V was trimmed by 0 bases and J by 4 bases, leaving 6 bases between them. Germline-derived CDR1 and CDR2 are SGHRS and YFSETQ. There are 13 residues in the CDR3.

This clonotype has a count of ten or more. The V and J genes are TRBV18 and TRBJ2-1; 8 bases align to TRBD1. From germline, CDR1 is KGHSH and CDR2 LQKENI. The ends lost 3 bases at V and 7 bases at J; junction bases unmatched: 2. The CDR3 length is 13 residues. CDR3 in DNA: TGTGCCAGCTCACCGAACAGGGGGAATGAGCAGTTCTTC. It translates to CASSPNRGNEQFF.

CDR3 region: CASIRTGEVNGYTF. The CDR3, as DNA: TGTGCCAGCATTCGGACAGGGGAGGTCAATGGCTACACCTTC. V gene TRBV5-6 combines with J gene TRBJ1-2, with 9 bases identical to TRBD1. The CDR3 covers 14 residues. CDR1 is SGHDT and CDR2 is YYEEEE in the germline V gene. Unmatched junction bases numbered 9, after V lost 6 bases and J lost 6 bases.

The table lists this clonotype with many counts. The chain employs TRBV7-3 and TRBJ2-6, with 10 bases aligning to TRBD1. The CDR3 runs to 17 residues. J was trimmed by 2 bases and V by 5 bases; bases with no gene match: 6. Germline V CDR1 and CDR2: SGHTA, FQGTGA. The CDR3 DNA reads as TGTGCCAGCAGCCTCGGGACAGGGGCTCCTGGGGCCAACGTCCTGACTTTC. It yields the protein CASSLGTGAPGANVLTF. The full variable domain, completed using reference TRBV7-3 and TRBJ2-6, is GAGVSQTPSNKVTEKGKYVELRCDPISGHTALYWYRQSLGQGPEFLIYFQGTGAADDSGLPNDRFFAVRPEGSVSTLKIQRTERGDSAVYLCASSLGTGAPGANVLTFGAGSRLTVL.

This clonotype showed up many times. The chain employs TRBV6-1 and TRBJ2-5; D gene uncertain. CDR3 length: 14 amino acids. Germline lookup yields CDR1 MNHNS and CDR2 SASEGT. Trimming cost V 1 base and J 7 bases, with 13 bases left between them. In nucleotides, the CDR3 is TGTGCCAGCAGTGAAGGCAGGTTCGGTGGGACCCAGTACTTC. This gives the protein CASSEGRFGGTQYF.

This clonotype was counted many times. V gene TRBV6-2 or TRBV6-3 combines with J gene TRBJ2-3; TRBD1 is a possible D gene (6 bases). V was shortened by 5 bases and J by 1 base, with 19 bases between the two germline ends. This CDR3 comprises 17 residues. Looked up from germline, CDR1 is MNHEY and CDR2 is SVGEGT. CDR3 sequence reads: CASSRYEGTSGTDTQYF. The CDR3, as DNA: TGTGCCAGCAGTCGCTACGAGGGGACATCAGGCACAGATACGCAGTATTTT.

This sequence joins TRBV3-1 and TRBJ1-3; D perhaps matches TRBD1 (6 bases). Germline loops: CDR1 LGHDT, CDR2 YNNKEL (reference sequence). The CDR3 spans 16 residues. V was pared by 5 bases and J by 4 bases, with 18 bases between. The CDR3 sequence is CASSYRPGGHGNTIYF. CDR3 sequence (DNA): TGTGCCAGCAGCTACCGGCCGGGGGGGCACGGAAACACCATATATTTT. Full variable domain (missing parts from reference TRBV3-1 and TRBJ1-3): DTAVSQTPKYLVTQMGNDKSIKCEQNLGHDTMYWYKQDSKKFLKIMFSYNNKELIINETVPNRFSPKSPDKAHLNLHINSLELGDSAVYFCASSYRPGGHGNTIYFGEGSWLTVV.

Note on this clonotype: The junction departs from germline at one end; a sequencing error may be responsible. The chain links TRBV12-3 or TRBV12-4 to TRBJ1-1; unclear D gene. The CDR3 loop spans 14 amino acids. The CDR3: CASSVAGINTEAFF. The CDR3 nucleotides are TGTGCCAGCAGTGTAGCTGGGATAAACACTGAAGCTTTCTTT.

This clonotype was counted a few times. This rearrangement joins TRBV5-5 to TRBJ2-7; a possible D gene is TRBD1 (6 bases). V shed 1 base and J shed 0 bases, with 8 bases lying between them. Germline CDR1 and CDR2: SGHKS and YYEKEE (reference sequence). This CDR3 region has 14 residues. CDR3 sequence (DNA): TGTGCCAGCAGCTTGACAGGGCACTCCTACGAGCAGTACTTC. It yields the protein CASSLTGHSYEQYF.

This clonotype was detected ten times or more. The V and J genes are TRBV20-1 and TRBJ2-3; 8 bases match TRBD1. This CDR3 region has 13 residues. Per germline, CDR1 DFQATT and CDR2 SNEGSKA (reference sequence). V lost 5 bases, J lost 2 bases, and 3 bases stayed unmatched. CDR3 nucleotides: TGCAGTGCTTTACAGGGGGACACAGATACGCAGTATTTT. It specifies CSALQGDTDTQYF.

At least ten counts were recorded for this clonotype. The rearrangement uses TRBV24-1 and TRBJ2-7; 12 nucleotides agree with TRBD1. The CDR3 consists of 16 residues. The germline V gene encodes CDR1 KGHDR and CDR2 SFDVKD. With 4 bases clipped from V and 3 bases from J, the junction kept 6 bases outside the gene matches. The CDR3 sequence: CATSDTGTGGIYEQYF. CDR3 nucleotide sequence: TGTGCCACCAGTGACACCGGGACAGGGGGCATCTACGAGCAGTACTTC.

This clonotype was seen at least ten times. The chain couples TRBV10-3 to TRBJ1-3; D is unresolved. Germline V CDR1 and CDR2: ENHRY, SYGVKD. The germline V and J ends were trimmed by 6 bases and 0 bases, with 12 bases remaining between them. The CDR3 length is 15 residues. In DNA, the CDR3 is TGTGCCATCAGCGGTCACTCCAGCTCTGGAAACACCATATATTTT. It yields the protein CAISGHSSSGNTIYF.

This sequence joins TRBV6-9 and TRBJ1-2; D may be TRBD1 (6 bases). CDR3 length: 16 amino acids. V shed 3 bases and J shed 1 base, with 15 bases lying between them. Per the germline V gene, CDR1 is MNHGY and CDR2 is SVAAGI. For the CDR3, the DNA is TGTGCCAGCAGTTACCCAGGACAGACAGTTAACTATGGCTACACCTTC. It encodes CASSYPGQTVNYGYTF.